This is a list of T cell receptor beta chains from one sample in a study of T cells in Graves' hyperthyroidism and ophthalmopathy. In TCRdb, the multiplex PCR reads were re-called with MiXCR into one record per CDR3 protein. The profile shows about 270,000 distinct CDR3 sequences, 22% of them singletons. Material for sequencing was blood. These receptors all stem from a man aged 25 to 45 with Graves' ophthalmopathy. CDR3s leave out the opening cysteine and the closing phenylalanine or tryptophan. Only some rows state a clone size, as once, few, many or a class for expanded clones.

V: TRBV5-4
size: .
CDR3: ASSSIVDTQY

V: TRBV28
size: .
CDR3: ASSLPANQPQH

V: TRBV30
size: many
CDR3: AWSVLGVNEQF

V: TRBV6-1
size: many
CDR3: ASRGGTSGNYEQY

V: TRBV6-5
size: .
CDR3: ASSSTRFGSSYNEQF

V: TRBV14
size: .
CDR3: ASSSAFLPLGELF

V: TRBV9
size: .
CDR3: ASSASTSGLFNTGELF

V: TRBV18
size: few
CDR3: ASSGRERDEQF

V: TRBV2
size: few
CDR3: ASILRTGGNYGCT

V: TRBV7-2
size: many
CDR3: ASSLSGASYEQY

V: TRBV9
size: many
CDR3: ASSDDRSTDTQY

V: TRBV5-1
size: many
CDR3: ASSTGTGGNTEAF

V: TRBV27
size: .
CDR3: ASSPRGQGIQPQH

V: TRBV28
size: few
CDR3: ASSLLVAEKLF

V: TRBV5-6
size: few
CDR3: ASSFRQGGNIQY

V: TRBV27
size: few
CDR3: ASSWETGGGYEQY

V: TRBV28
size: .
CDR3: ASSGGRDEQF

V: TRBV12-5
size: few
CDR3: ASGLVHANQPQH

V: TRBV29-1
size: .
CDR3: SVGWQETQY

V: TRBV9
size: few
CDR3: ASSGGLVPTGELF

V: TRBV3-1
size: many
CDR3: ASSQSSRGQETQY

V: TRBV4-1
size: once
CDR3: ASSQEAPGMNTGELF

V: TRBV3-1
size: many
CDR3: ASSQDLAGWNTDTQY

V: TRBV9
size: .
CDR3: ASSIVPEETQY

V: TRBV7-8
size: .
CDR3: ASSPGGRSNQPQH

V: TRBV19
size: .
CDR3: ASSVDRAGWEAF

V: TRBV11-3
size: .
CDR3: ASSLGGTDQPQH

V: TRBV28
size: few
CDR3: ASRLTGGDSGELF

V: TRBV5-4
size: few
CDR3: ASSPRQGGNYGYT

V: TRBV6-1
size: .
CDR3: ASSNLQRNQPQH

V: TRBV2
size: many
CDR3: ASSKGGQQRRETQY

V: TRBV30
size: many
CDR3: AWSGLPRGGYT

V: TRBV11-3
size: many
CDR3: ASSPTSGRSVDTQY

V: TRBV7-8
size: .
CDR3: ASSPREGISGANVLT

V: TRBV7-9
size: few
CDR3: ASSTRPSTDTQY

V: TRBV9
size: few
CDR3: ASSVGGQVSYNEQF

V: TRBV7-9
size: .
CDR3: ASSIGTEELF

V: TRBV20-1
size: many
CDR3: SATTDNYGYT

V: TRBV11-1
size: .
CDR3: ASSKAPGGKLF

V: TRBV24-1
size: many
CDR3: ATSDPRTSGGGRTYNEQF